This T cell receptor (beta chain) was recovered during a study of blood T cell repertoires in COVID-19. Study context: COVID-19 samples from acute and convalescent phases originated in the United States, Italy and Spain. PBMCs, B-cell-depleted T cells, or T cells provided the cDNA or gDNA that made up the material.

Source study methods: Amplifying reference gene primers gave estimates of nucleated cell counts. Assay used: immunoSEQ multiplex PCR; TCRdb lists only in-frame clones, some missing. The DNA was the basis for D and trimming; V, J and clone size are from that table. The sample records approximately 230,000 clones, about 88% being singletons. The germline V gene encodes CDR1 SGHDT and CDR2 YYEEEE. This CDR3 has 16 residues. Unmatched junction bases numbered 7, after V lost 3 bases and J lost 5 bases. The rearrangement uses TRBV5-6 and TRBJ1-4; 10 nucleotides line up with TRBD1. What was sequenced was peripheral blood. This TCR was sampled from a middle-aged woman who had recovered from COVID-19. CDR3 sequence reads: CASSSWTGGLNEKLFF. The DNA for the CDR3 is TGTGCCAGCAGCTCCTGGACAGGGGGTCTCAATGAAAAACTGTTTTTT.